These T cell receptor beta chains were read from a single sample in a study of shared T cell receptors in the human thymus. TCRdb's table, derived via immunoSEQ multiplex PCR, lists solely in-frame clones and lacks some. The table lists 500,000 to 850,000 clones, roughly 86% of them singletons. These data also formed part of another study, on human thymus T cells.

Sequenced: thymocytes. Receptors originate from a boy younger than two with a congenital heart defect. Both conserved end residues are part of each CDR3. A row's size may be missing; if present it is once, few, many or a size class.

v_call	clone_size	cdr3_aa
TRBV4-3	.	CASSPGQVPRNTGELFF
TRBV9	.	CASSPGLADYNEQFF
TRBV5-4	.	CASSLAQEGAFCGYTF
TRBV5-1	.	CASSLRQDYEQYF
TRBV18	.	CASSPPLEGTYEQYF
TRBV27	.	CASGLSTDTQYF
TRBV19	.	CASSIYNGGTLGYYNEQFF
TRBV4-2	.	CASSQRGHPFQETQYF
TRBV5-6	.	CASRPQAREKANTIYF
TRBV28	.	CASSLIHSGANVLTF
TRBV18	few	CASSLQGRNTEAFF
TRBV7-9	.	CASSNGQNSGNTIYF
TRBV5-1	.	CASSLEGQGGLTRGGEQFF
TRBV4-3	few	CASSQDRGTGPSSGNTIYF
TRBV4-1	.	CASSQAGIGANVLTF
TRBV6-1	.	CASSEIAGKVTDTQYF
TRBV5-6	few	CASSLAFQPQHF
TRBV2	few	CASLIRKQLEAFF
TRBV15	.	CATSREFLLGQGPGLCPNTEAFF
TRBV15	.	CATSSALAGGSTDTQYF
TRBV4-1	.	CASSQGQDRPYEQYF
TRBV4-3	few	CASSQAPHGTSRDIQYF
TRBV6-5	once	CASSTRRGKPQHF